This is a list of T cell receptor beta chains from one sample in a study of blood T cell repertoires in COVID-19. Assay used: immunoSEQ multiplex PCR; TCRdb lists only in-frame clones, some missing. This table holds some 300,000 clones, around 88% found once. Sequencing input: peripheral blood. All receptors derive from a woman aged 25 to 39 who had recovered from COVID-19. CDR3s include the opening cysteine and the closing phenylalanine or tryptophan. A D gene is named only where the DNA matches it firmly.

NA | TRBJ1-2 | TRBV7-2 | CASNLPGGDYGYTF
NA | TRBJ2-7 | TRBV15 | CATSREGEEQYF
NA | TRBJ2-7 | TRBV12-5 | CASALVRSGAYEQYF
NA | TRBJ2-4 | TRBV19 | CASSPQTRGANIQYF
NA | TRBJ1-6 | TRBV5-1 | CASSLVGGGSYNSPLHF
NA | TRBJ1-1 | TRBV7-3 | CASSLTDMNTEAFF
TRBD1 | TRBJ1-6 | TRBV5-5 | CASGQGSSPLHF
TRBD1 | TRBJ2-1 | TRBV27 | CASRILPGTGGWNEQFF
NA | TRBJ2-6 | TRBV28 | CASSSAGSGANVLTF
TRBD2 | TRBJ2-5 | TRBV18 | CASSPSSLAGVQETQYF
NA | TRBJ2-1 | TRBV11-3 | CASTLRVSNNEQFF
TRBD2 | TRBJ2-5 | TRBV28 | CASSLPGLEAETQYF
TRBD2 | TRBJ2-5 | TRBV5-1 | CASSRGLAGTYQETQYF
TRBD1 | TRBJ1-2 | TRBV7-2 | CASSLVGTAPGGYTF
TRBD1 | TRBJ2-7 | TRBV28 | CASSSRIRKDRGYEQYF
NA | TRBJ2-1 | TRBV6-1 | CASSGNQGSSYNEQFF
NA | TRBJ1-4 | TRBV7-8 | CASSGLDEKLFF
TRBD1 | TRBJ1-5 | TRBV6-5 | CASSKQGAVQPQHF
NA | TRBJ2-7 | TRBV5-1 | CASSPNRAGAIYEQYF
NA | TRBJ2-7 | TRBV6-2/TRBV6-3 | CASSKRQPGSYEQYF
NA | TRBJ2-5 | TRBV7-6 | CASSFGVAGKETQYF
TRBD2 | TRBJ2-5 | TRBV19 | CASSPGGRPGETQYF
TRBD1 | TRBJ2-1 | TRBV27 | CASSFGQGHEQFF
TRBD1 | TRBJ2-1 | TRBV27 | CASSRTGYNEQFF
NA | TRBJ2-3 | TRBV4-1 | CASSRQGTDTQYF
NA | TRBJ1-3 | TRBV7-2 | CASSLVEGSTIYF
NA | TRBJ2-7 | TRBV14 | CASSQDRQDEQYF
TRBD2 | TRBJ2-2 | TRBV7-2 | CASSPRGGHTGELFF
TRBD1 | TRBJ1-2 | TRBV4-1 | CASSQPRTGRGYGYTF
NA | TRBJ1-2 | TRBV28 | CASSFRAYGYTF
TRBD1 | TRBJ2-7 | TRBV2 | CASRAGTENYEQYF
NA | TRBJ2-1 | TRBV11-3 | CASSLDQTKRDEQFF
TRBD1 | TRBJ1-2 | TRBV9 | CASSVGAGGLSNYGYTF
NA | TRBJ1-2 | TRBV9 | CASSTRMTGDYGYTF
NA | TRBJ1-1 | TRBV28 | CASSLQQNTEAFF
TRBD2 | TRBJ2-3 | TRBV6-2/TRBV6-3 | CASSPTSGGSTTQYF
NA | TRBJ2-7 | TRBV2 | CASRPKFDYSVQYF
NA | TRBJ2-2 | TRBV7-6 | CASSLGPGQNTGELFF
NA | TRBJ2-5 | TRBV24-1 | CATSDPLAGIGETQYF
TRBD1 | TRBJ2-6 | TRBV29-1 | CSVGDRGRMKGANVLTF
NA | TRBJ1-1 | TRBV18 | CASSPPLQALNTEAFF
NA | TRBJ2-7 | TRBV19 | CASRDRASYEQYF
TRBD1 | TRBJ2-2 | TRBV28 | CASSLLAGGNTGELFF
NA | TRBJ1-1 | TRBV30 | CAWSRGPNTEAFF
TRBD2 | TRBJ2-5 | TRBV5-1 | CASSLGSSGGPQETQYF
NA | TRBJ2-5 | TRBV7-2 | CASSPPGLTETQYF
TRBD1 | TRBJ2-1 | TRBV28 | CASSPIGQEYNEQFF
TRBD1 | TRBJ1-6 | TRBV6-5 | CAGTGTADNSPLHF
TRBD1 | TRBJ2-3 | TRBV27 | CASSLLQTGGSTDTQYF
NA | TRBJ1-4 | TRBV5-1 | CASSPRTGGEKLFF
TRBD2 | TRBJ2-3 | TRBV7-7 | CASSPLAGGPLIGGTDTQYF
NA | TRBJ2-1 | TRBV5-8 | CASRPYYEQFF
NA | TRBJ1-1 | TRBV6-5 | CASSPGRGEAFF
NA | TRBJ2-5 | TRBV19 | CASSILGGHGETQYF
NA | TRBJ2-2 | TRBV9 | CASSVALGGTGELFF